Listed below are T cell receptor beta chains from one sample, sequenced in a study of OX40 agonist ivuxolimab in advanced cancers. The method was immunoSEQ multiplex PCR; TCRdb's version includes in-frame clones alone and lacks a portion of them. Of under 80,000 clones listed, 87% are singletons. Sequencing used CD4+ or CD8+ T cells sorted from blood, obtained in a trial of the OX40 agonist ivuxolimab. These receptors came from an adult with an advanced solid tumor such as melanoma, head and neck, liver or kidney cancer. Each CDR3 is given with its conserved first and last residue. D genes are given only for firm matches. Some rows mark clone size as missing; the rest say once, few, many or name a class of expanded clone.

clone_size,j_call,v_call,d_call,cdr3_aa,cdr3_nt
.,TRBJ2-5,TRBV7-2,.,CASSLAITQETQYF,TGTGCCAGCAGCTTAGCAATAACCCAAGAGACCCAGTACTTC
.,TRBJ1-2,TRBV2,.,CASSASSAGGSGYTF,TGTGCCAGCAGTGCCTCCTCGGCTGGGGGCTCTGGCTACACCTTC
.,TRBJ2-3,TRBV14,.,CASSQVQWQYF,TGTGCCAGCAGCCAAGTCCAATGGCAGTATTTT
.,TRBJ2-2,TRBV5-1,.,CASSLTGLNTGELFF,TGCGCCAGCAGCTTGACAGGATTGAACACCGGGGAGCTGTTTTTT
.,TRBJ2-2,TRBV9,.,CASSQPGTNTGELFF,TGTGCCAGCAGCCAACCCGGGACTAACACCGGGGAGCTGTTTTTT
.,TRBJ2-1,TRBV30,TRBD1,CAWSPHAGQGPFF,TGTGCCTGGAGTCCCCACGCGGGACAGGGCCCGTTCTTC
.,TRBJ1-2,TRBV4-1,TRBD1,CASSQDVSFYRGDYGYTF,TGCGCCAGCAGCCAAGATGTGTCGTTTTACAGGGGAGACTATGGCTACACCTTC
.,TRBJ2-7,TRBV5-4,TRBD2,CASSVGLAGTYEQYF,TGTGCCAGCAGCGTCGGACTAGCGGGGACCTACGAGCAGTACTTC
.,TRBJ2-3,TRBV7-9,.,CASSLLVLATDTQYF,TGTGCCAGCAGCCTCTTGGTGCTAGCCACAGATACGCAGTATTTT
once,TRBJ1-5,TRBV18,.,CASSPQGLGQPQHF,TGTGCCAGCTCACCGCAGGGCTTAGGACAGCCCCAGCATTTT
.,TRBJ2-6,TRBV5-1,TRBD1,CASSQARTGGSLGTNVLTF,TGCGCCAGCAGCCAGGCACGCACAGGGGGCTCTCTGGGGACCAACGTCCTGACTTTC
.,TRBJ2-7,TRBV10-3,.,CATVIGFSYEQYF,TGTGCCACTGTGATAGGCTTCTCCTACGAGCAGTACTTC
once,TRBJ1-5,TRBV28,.,CASSPLGDGNQPQHF,TGTGCCAGCAGTCCTCTCGGGGACGGCAATCAGCCCCAGCATTTT
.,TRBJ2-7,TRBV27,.,CASSSFGVYEQYF,TGTGCCAGCAGCTCCTTCGGCGTATACGAGCAGTACTTC
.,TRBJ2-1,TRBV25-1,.,CASSDRAQGLNEQFF,TGTGCCAGCAGTGATAGGGCCCAGGGGCTGAATGAGCAGTTCTTC
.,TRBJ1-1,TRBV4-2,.,CASSQESGRTAGLNTEAFF,TGTGCCAGCAGCCAAGAAAGTGGTCGGACGGCTGGTCTGAACACTGAAGCTTTCTTT
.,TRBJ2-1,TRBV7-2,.,CASSLGAELYNEQFF,TGTGCCAGCAGCTTAGGAGCGGAGCTCTACAATGAGCAGTTCTTC
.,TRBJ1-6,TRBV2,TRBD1,CASSYTGDSLLNSPLHF,TGTGCCAGCAGTTATACAGGGGACTCCTTATTGAATTCACCCCTCCACTTT
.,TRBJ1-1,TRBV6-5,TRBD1,CASSAQQGATEAFF,TGTGCCAGCAGTGCCCAACAGGGGGCAACTGAAGCTTTCTTT
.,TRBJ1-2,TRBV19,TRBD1,CASSIDPTGPSYGYTF,TGTGCCAGTAGTATAGACCCGACAGGGCCATCCTATGGCTACACCTTC